The next 6 T cell receptor beta chains were all read from a single sample in a study of beta chain features in type 1 diabetes. Expressed TCRB transcripts were sequenced, since all the RNA that had been isolated was reverse transcribed. Some clones are missing from TCRdb's copy, which holds only in-frame ones; the method was immunoSEQ multiplex PCR. The top ten hold roughly 0.048% of the sample, which has about 260,000 clones, approximately 70% seen once. The sequenced sample was naive CD4+ T cells from blood. The receptors shown here come from a man younger than 40 in good health.

The genes are TRBV29-1 and TRBJ1-2; no firm D call. The V end lost 6 bases, the J end lost 1 base, and 9 bases lay between the germline ends. This CDR3 is 12 amino acids long. Germline V lookup: CDR1 SQVTM, CDR2 ANQGSEA. This chain's CDR3 is CSVKDGNYGYTF. CDR3 nucleotides: TGCAGCGTCAAAGACGGTAACTATGGCTACACCTTC. The variable domain in full, completed from reference TRBV29-1 and TRBJ1-2, reads SAVISQKPSRDICQRGTSLTIQCQVDSQVTMMFWYRQQPGQSLTLIATANQGSEATYESGFVIDKFPISRPNLTFSTLTVSNMSPEDSSIYLCSVKDGNYGYTFGSGTRLTVV.

The chain joins TRBV30 to TRBJ1-2; 7 positions match TRBD1. The CDR3 has 12 amino acids. In germline, CDR1 is GTSNPN, CDR2 SVGIG (reference sequence). The V and J ends lost 2 bases and 7 bases, in that order; junction bases with no gene match: 4. CDR3 sequence: CAWSPQGGGYTF. DNA of the CDR3: TGTGCCTGGAGTCCCCAGGGGGGTGGCTACACCTTC.

V gene TRBV15 combines with J gene TRBJ2-3; D gene uncertain. CDR1 is LNHNV and CDR2 is YYDKDF in the germline V gene (reference sequence). Trimming removed 0 bases from V and 11 bases from J, with 12 bases in between. The CDR3 runs to 13 residues. This CDR3 is CATSREPSKEQYF. The CDR3 DNA reads as TGTGCCACCAGCAGAGAACCTAGTAAGGAGCAGTATTTT. Complete variable domain (other parts from reference TRBV15 and TRBJ2-3): DAMVIQNPRYQVTQFGKPVTLSCSQTLNHNVMYWYQQKSSQAPKLLFHYYDKDFNNEADTPDNFQSRRPNTSFCFLDIRSPGLGDTAMYLCATSREPSKEQYFGPGTRLTVL.

The chain joins TRBV9 to TRBJ1-6; 8 nucleotides align to TRBD1. The trim removed 0 bases at V and 4 bases at J, leaving 6 bases unmatched. The V gene's germline CDR1 is SGDLS and CDR2 YYNGEE. The CDR3 covers 17 residues. Here the CDR3 reads CASSVEETGVYNSPLHF. The CDR3 DNA reads as TGTGCCAGCAGCGTAGAAGAGACAGGGGTTTATAATTCACCCCTCCACTTT. The whole variable domain, remainder taken from reference TRBV9 and TRBJ1-6, is DSGVTQTPKHLITATGQRVTLRCSPRSGDLSVYWYQQSLDQGLQFLIQYYNGEERAKGNILERFSAQQFPDLHSELNLSSLELGDSALYFCASSVEETGVYNSPLHFGNGTRLTVT.

This clone was found a few times. The chain uses TRBV30 and TRBJ2-5; 10 bases agree with TRBD2. CDR1 GTSNPN and CDR2 SVGIG come from the germline V gene (reference sequence). The V segment lost 0 bases and the J segment 7 bases; nucleotides outside the gene matches: 8. This CDR3 is built from 15 residues. CDR3 sequence (DNA): TGTGCCTGGAGTGTACGGACTAGCGGCGGAGGGACCCAGTACTTC. This sequence encodes CAWSVRTSGGGTQYF.

The rearrangement links TRBV30 to TRBJ2-3; 8 bases are a match to TRBD1. CDR3 length: 13 amino acids. Trimming took 4 bases from V and 6 from J; bases not matched to a gene: 6. Germline V lookup: CDR1 GTSNPN, CDR2 SVGIG (reference sequence). DNA for the CDR3: TGTGCCTGGACTACCGGGACAGGTGATACGCAGTATTTT. It encodes CAWTTGTGDTQYF.